The rows below give T cell receptor beta chains drawn from one sample of a study of CD8 T cells in Susac syndrome. A single record per CDR3 protein comes from TCRdb applying MiXCR to the immunoSEQ multiplex PCR reads. The profile shows tens of thousands of distinct CDR3 sequences, 90% to 97% of them singletons. Material for sequencing was CD8+ T cells from PBMCs. The receptors here all came from a human donor with Susac syndrome. Each CDR3 is given with its conserved first and last residue. D genes are given only for firm matches. Rows may omit the clone size; those that give it use once, few, many or a size class.

CDR3 DNA | CDR3 protein | J gene | D gene | clone size | V gene
TGTGCCAGCAGCTTAGGGCAGCTTAATTCACCCCTCCACTTT | CASSLGQLNSPLHF | TRBJ1-6 | . | . | TRBV7-3
TGTGCCAGCAGCCAAGAGGGTGGCACTGAAGCTTTCTTT | CASSQEGGTEAFF | TRBJ1-1 | . | few | TRBV3-1
TGTGCCACCCGAATGAACACTGAAGCTTTCTTT | CATRMNTEAFF | TRBJ1-1 | . | . | TRBV27
TGTGCCAGCAGTTCCGGGACAGGGGAACTTGAGCAGTTCTTC | CASSSGTGELEQFF | TRBJ2-1 | TRBD1 | . | TRBV12-3/TRBV12-4
TGTGCCAGCAGCTTTAAGCGACTAGCGGGGAATGAGCAGTTCTTC | CASSFKRLAGNEQFF | TRBJ2-1 | TRBD2 | . | TRBV7-3
TGTGCCAGCAGCGCCCCCTTCTATGGCTACACCTTC | CASSAPFYGYTF | TRBJ1-2 | . | . | TRBV9
TGTGCCTGGAGTCCTCCGGGACAGAGTGAAGCTTTCTTT | CAWSPPGQSEAFF | TRBJ1-1 | TRBD1 | . | TRBV30
TGTGCCAGCAGCCCCCTCTCTGGGGCCAACGTCCTGACTTTC | CASSPLSGANVLTF | TRBJ2-6 | . | . | TRBV7-9
TGTGCCTGGAGACCTACCTCAGGGGGCTGGGATGGCTACACCTTC | CAWRPTSGGWDGYTF | TRBJ1-2 | TRBD1 | . | TRBV30
TGCAGCGTTGAAGGGCCAACGTCAGATACGCAGTATTTT | CSVEGPTSDTQYF | TRBJ2-3 | . | . | TRBV29-1
TGTGCCAGCAGTTTCGGTCCTGAAGCTTTCTTT | CASSFGPEAFF | TRBJ1-1 | . | . | TRBV27
TGTGCCAGCGGATGGACAGAACGCACAGATACGCAGTATTTT | CASGWTERTDTQYF | TRBJ2-3 | . | . | TRBV6-5
TGTGCCAGCAGCCAAGATCTACAGCGGAACACTGAAGCTTTCTTT | CASSQDLQRNTEAFF | TRBJ1-1 | . | . | TRBV3-1
TGTGCCAGCAGCAACGGACTAGCGGGGGTAAATACGCAGTATTTT | CASSNGLAGVNTQYF | TRBJ2-3 | TRBD2 | once | TRBV7-2
TGCGCCAGCAGCTTGGCAGGGGCGGGAGATACGCAGTATTTT | CASSLAGAGDTQYF | TRBJ2-3 | . | . | TRBV5-1
TGTGCCAGCAGCCAAGATCCGGGGAGGGGGCTGGGGGAGACCCAGTACTTC | CASSQDPGRGLGETQYF | TRBJ2-5 | . | . | TRBV3-1
TGCAGTGCGAGGGGACTGTCGAGCTCCTACGAGCAGTACTTC | CSARGLSSSYEQYF | TRBJ2-7 | . | . | TRBV20-1
TGTGCCAGCAGTGGGAATGAAAAACTGTTTTTT | CASSGNEKLFF | TRBJ1-4 | . | . | TRBV2
TGCAGTGCTCCCGAGGGGGGGACCTCCTACAATGAGCAGTTCTTC | CSAPEGGTSYNEQFF | TRBJ2-1 | . | . | TRBV20-1
TGTGCCAGCAGCTTAGCGACAGGATCGGAGCCCTACGAGCAGTACTTC | CASSLATGSEPYEQYF | TRBJ2-7 | . | . | TRBV11-2
TGCAGTGCACCCATATCCGGGACAGGGATGGGCGAGCAGTACTTC | CSAPISGTGMGEQYF | TRBJ2-7 | TRBD1 | once | TRBV20-1
TGTGCCAGCAGCCAAGTCGGGACAGCTGCTGAAGCTTTCTTT | CASSQVGTAAEAFF | TRBJ1-1 | TRBD1 | . | TRBV3-1
TGTGCCAGCACCCCGGCAGGGATGAACACTGAAGCTTTCTTT | CASTPAGMNTEAFF | TRBJ1-1 | . | . | TRBV6-2/TRBV6-3
TGTGCCAGCAGCTATGACAGCAACTACGAGCAGTACTTC | CASSYDSNYEQYF | TRBJ2-7 | . | . | TRBV11-3
TGTGCCAGCAGTTCTGAAAGGCAGGGTGAGCAGTTCTTC | CASSSERQGEQFF | TRBJ2-1 | . | . | TRBV7-3
TGTGCCAGCAACTCTCAACCGACCGGGGGCTACACCTTC | CASNSQPTGGYTF | TRBJ1-2 | . | . | TRBV7-2
TGCAGTGCTAGATGGGAGCTCGATGAAAAACTGTTTTTT | CSARWELDEKLFF | TRBJ1-4 | . | . | TRBV20-1
TGTGCCAGCTCCTTGTTTACGGATTTTCAAGAGACCCAGTACTTC | CASSLFTDFQETQYF | TRBJ2-5 | . | . | TRBV18
TGTGCCATCAGTGAGTCGGGAGATCAGCCCCAGCATTTT | CAISESGDQPQHF | TRBJ1-5 | . | once | TRBV10-3
TGTGCCAGCAGCCGGCCCGGGACAGGGGGTCGCTATGGCTACACCTTC | CASSRPGTGGRYGYTF | TRBJ1-2 | TRBD1 | once | TRBV5-4
TGCAGCGTTGCTCTAGCGGGGGGCTCCTACAATGAGCAGTTCTTC | CSVALAGGSYNEQFF | TRBJ2-1 | TRBD2 | . | TRBV29-1
TGTGCCAGCAGACCAGGGACAGTCAACACTGAAGCTTTCTTT | CASRPGTVNTEAFF | TRBJ1-1 | TRBD1 | . | TRBV7-2
TGTGCCACCAGCAGAACACTGGGAGCTAACTATGGCTACACCTTC | CATSRTLGANYGYTF | TRBJ1-2 | . | . | TRBV15
TGTGCCAGTACCTTGGACGGAGCCTACGAGCAGTACTTC | CASTLDGAYEQYF | TRBJ2-7 | . | . | TRBV28
TGCGCCAGCAGCTTGATCGGCGGGGCCCGCTACAATGAGCAGTTCTTC | CASSLIGGARYNEQFF | TRBJ2-1 | . | . | TRBV5-1
TGTGCCACCAGCAGCAGGGGAGGTGACGGCTACACCTTC | CATSSRGGDGYTF | TRBJ1-2 | . | . | TRBV15
TGTGCCAGCAGCGCCCGACTAGCGGGGACAACCTACGAGCAGTACTTC | CASSARLAGTTYEQYF | TRBJ2-7 | TRBD2 | . | TRBV4-2
TGTGCCAGCAGAGACTCCGGGGCCAGTGGACGCGGCTACACCTTC | CASRDSGASGRGYTF | TRBJ1-2 | . | . | TRBV27
TGCGCCAGCAGCTTGGGGGGCGAGCAGTACTTC | CASSLGGEQYF | TRBJ2-7 | . | . | TRBV5-1
TGTGCCAGCAGTACGGAGGGGGGAATTGAGCAGTTCTTC | CASSTEGGIEQFF | TRBJ2-1 | . | . | TRBV28
TGTGCCACCAGAAGAGTGGGAAGGGACTCACCCCTCCACTTT | CATRRVGRDSPLHF | TRBJ1-6 | . | once | TRBV15